This is a list of T cell receptor beta chains from one sample in a study of blood T cell repertoires in COVID-19. The method was immunoSEQ multiplex PCR; TCRdb's version includes in-frame clones alone and lacks a portion of them. The sample gives hundreds of thousands of clones, around 85% of which show up once; 3.6% is in the top ten. Specimen: peripheral blood. These receptors were collected from a woman aged 18 to 35 with acute or convalescent COVID-19. Both conserved end residues are part of each CDR3. Fields, in order: J gene, V gene, D gene, CDR3 DNA, CDR3 protein. D genes are given only for firm matches.

J gene: TRBJ2-7
V gene: TRBV6-5
D gene: TRBD1
CDR3 DNA: TGTGCCAGCAGGGACTGGACAGGGAGCTCCTACGAGCAGTACTTC
CDR3 protein: CASRDWTGSSYEQYF

J gene: TRBJ1-6
V gene: TRBV7-9
D gene: -
CDR3 DNA: TGTGCCAGCAGCTTAGTCGCCCCAGGCAATCCTTCCTATTCACCCCTCCACTTT
CDR3 protein: CASSLVAPGNPSYSPLHF

J gene: TRBJ2-6
V gene: TRBV18
D gene: TRBD1
CDR3 DNA: TGTGCCAGCTCACCACTTCGGTTTGGGACAGTGAACTGGGAGCGGGCCAACGTCCTGACTTTC
CDR3 protein: CASSPLRFGTVNWERANVLTF

J gene: TRBJ1-3
V gene: TRBV5-3
D gene: -
CDR3 DNA: TGTGCCAGAAGCTTGATAGGGGAAGGAAACACCATATATTTT
CDR3 protein: CARSLIGEGNTIYF

J gene: TRBJ1-5
V gene: TRBV19
D gene: -
CDR3 DNA: TGTGCCAGTAGTAGCTCTTTGGGAGGGTATCAGCCCCAGCATTTT
CDR3 protein: CASSSSLGGYQPQHF

J gene: TRBJ1-5
V gene: TRBV5-1
D gene: -
CDR3 DNA: TGCGCCAGCAGCTTGGATGGAGGGCAGCCCCAGCATTTT
CDR3 protein: CASSLDGGQPQHF

J gene: TRBJ2-3
V gene: TRBV7-8
D gene: TRBD1
CDR3 DNA: TGTGCCAGCAGCTACGCGACAGGGAGCACAGATACGCAGTATTTT
CDR3 protein: CASSYATGSTDTQYF

J gene: TRBJ1-2
V gene: TRBV19
D gene: -
CDR3 DNA: TGTGCCAGTAGTACCCAGGGTTATGGCTACACCTTC
CDR3 protein: CASSTQGYGYTF

J gene: TRBJ1-6
V gene: TRBV6-5
D gene: -
CDR3 DNA: TGTGCCAGCAGTTGGTACAGGGAGTCACCCCTCCACTTT
CDR3 protein: CASSWYRESPLHF

J gene: TRBJ1-3
V gene: TRBV7-8
D gene: TRBD1
CDR3 DNA: TGTGCCAGCAGCTTAGTGGGACAGGCGCGCTCTGGAAACACCATATATTTT
CDR3 protein: CASSLVGQARSGNTIYF

J gene: TRBJ1-3
V gene: TRBV7-6
D gene: -
CDR3 DNA: TGTGCCAGCAGCTCCCGTCGGTCATCCTCTGGAAACACCATATATTTT
CDR3 protein: CASSSRRSSSGNTIYF

J gene: TRBJ2-5
V gene: TRBV30
D gene: -
CDR3 DNA: TGTGCCTGGAGTGCCCTACCACAGGGATACGCGGAGACCCAGTACTTC
CDR3 protein: CAWSALPQGYAETQYF

J gene: TRBJ1-6
V gene: TRBV19
D gene: -
CDR3 DNA: TGTGCCAGTAGTATAGGCGGGGGTCGAGGTTCACCCCTCCACTTT
CDR3 protein: CASSIGGGRGSPLHF

J gene: TRBJ2-7
V gene: TRBV27
D gene: TRBD2
CDR3 DNA: TGTGCCAGCAGTTGGGGGACTAGAGGCGAGCAGTACTTC
CDR3 protein: CASSWGTRGEQYF

J gene: TRBJ1-1
V gene: TRBV9
D gene: TRBD1
CDR3 DNA: TGTGCCAGCAGCGTGGGACAGCTGAACACTGAAGCTTTCTTT
CDR3 protein: CASSVGQLNTEAFF

J gene: TRBJ2-3
V gene: TRBV19
D gene: TRBD2
CDR3 DNA: TGTGCCAGTAGTATTAGCGGGAGAGATACGCAGTATTTT
CDR3 protein: CASSISGRDTQYF

J gene: TRBJ1-1
V gene: TRBV6-5
D gene: -
CDR3 DNA: TGTGCCAGCAGGGCGGGACGGCATGAAGCTTTCTTT
CDR3 protein: CASRAGRHEAFF